A selection of T cell receptor beta chains follows, all from one sample in a study of shared clonotypes between healthy human individuals. Using immunoSEQ multiplex PCR, the repertoire was profiled, and TCRdb retains in-frame clones only, with some absent. Here the sample spans under 1 million clones, about 96% being singletons. The sequenced sample was naive CD8+ T cells sorted from blood. The receptor source for this set is a man aged 30 to 45 in good health. Each CDR3 is given without its conserved first and last residue. A D gene is named only where the DNA matches it firmly.

V: TRBV4-3; D: TRBD1; J: TRBJ2-2; CDR3: ASSHGYLRSPAGGNTGELF
V: TRBV15; D: NA; J: TRBJ2-3; CDR3: ATSRSKVLTDTQY
V: TRBV2; D: TRBD1; J: TRBJ1-1; CDR3: ASKEGAVAEAF
V: TRBV5-1; D: TRBD1; J: TRBJ2-3; CDR3: ASSLSTGRDTQY
V: TRBV15; D: NA; J: TRBJ2-7; CDR3: ATSTESGTYEQY
V: TRBV4-1; D: NA; J: TRBJ2-7; CDR3: ASSQGPVAYEQY
V: TRBV28; D: NA; J: TRBJ1-4; CDR3: ASSLLVGDRPTANEKLF
V: TRBV18; D: NA; J: TRBJ2-7; CDR3: ASSPRGLGPYEQY
V: TRBV5-5; D: TRBD1; J: TRBJ2-7; CDR3: ASSLRQGEYEQY
V: TRBV15; D: TRBD1; J: TRBJ1-5; CDR3: ATSREAGGTQPQH
V: TRBV7-8; D: NA; J: TRBJ2-3; CDR3: ASSVRWGDTQY
V: TRBV27; D: TRBD2; J: TRBJ2-1; CDR3: ASSPVVLAGVSEQF
V: TRBV10-3; D: NA; J: TRBJ1-1; CDR3: AIAGGGVNTEAF
V: TRBV7-8; D: NA; J: TRBJ1-5; CDR3: ASSFSGYQPQH
V: TRBV27; D: TRBD1; J: TRBJ2-7; CDR3: ASSWAGGELLDEQY
V: TRBV7-2; D: NA; J: TRBJ2-7; CDR3: ASSFHLSFYEQY
V: TRBV5-1; D: NA; J: TRBJ1-1; CDR3: ASSLWERGTEAF
V: TRBV27; D: NA; J: TRBJ2-7; CDR3: ASSFYRGDGYEQY
V: TRBV6-6; D: NA; J: TRBJ2-1; CDR3: ASSPSVDYNEQF
V: TRBV7-9; D: NA; J: TRBJ2-1; CDR3: ASSPKDPSSYNEQF
V: TRBV5-4; D: TRBD2; J: TRBJ2-1; CDR3: ASRLAESVGNEQF
V: TRBV11-3; D: NA; J: TRBJ2-1; CDR3: ASSPGRGPYNEQF
V: TRBV4-3; D: TRBD1; J: TRBJ2-1; CDR3: ASSQGRDSYNEQF
V: TRBV7-9; D: TRBD2; J: TRBJ2-1; CDR3: ASSTRTSGPLYNEQF
V: TRBV29-1; D: NA; J: TRBJ2-7; CDR3: SGVWTDSYEQY
V: TRBV4-3; D: NA; J: TRBJ2-1; CDR3: ASSQDGYGAYNEQF
V: TRBV7-9; D: NA; J: TRBJ2-6; CDR3: ASIKAGDSGANVLT
V: TRBV27; D: NA; J: TRBJ1-5; CDR3: ASRKGGDYSNQPQH
V: TRBV19; D: TRBD2; J: TRBJ2-7; CDR3: ASPGLPSNEQY
V: TRBV6-5; D: NA; J: TRBJ2-1; CDR3: ASSYYHQSPNEQF
V: TRBV13; D: NA; J: TRBJ2-7; CDR3: ASSVKARGTVVYEQY
V: TRBV16; D: NA; J: TRBJ1-1; CDR3: ASGLGFGAF
V: TRBV2; D: TRBD1; J: TRBJ1-4; CDR3: ASSPGTATNEKLF
V: TRBV4-3; D: TRBD2; J: TRBJ2-5; CDR3: ASSQLTSGRSQETQY
V: TRBV6-1; D: NA; J: TRBJ2-7; CDR3: ASTRRSYEQY
V: TRBV5-1; D: NA; J: TRBJ2-3; CDR3: ASSFRQRTDTQY
V: TRBV11-2; D: NA; J: TRBJ1-1; CDR3: ATMNTEAF
V: TRBV2; D: NA; J: TRBJ2-7; CDR3: ASSVGVGSGYEQY
V: TRBV29-1; D: TRBD1; J: TRBJ2-5; CDR3: SDWGQGASETQY
V: TRBV10-1; D: NA; J: TRBJ2-3; CDR3: ASSPVRSTDTQY
V: TRBV30; D: NA; J: TRBJ1-1; CDR3: AWKRASNTEAF
V: TRBV27; D: NA; J: TRBJ2-1; CDR3: ASSLSRGSYNEQF
V: TRBV28; D: NA; J: TRBJ2-2; CDR3: ASSLSVDWVANTGELF
V: TRBV15; D: TRBD1; J: TRBJ2-3; CDR3: ATSRKQGATDTQY
V: TRBV9; D: NA; J: TRBJ1-3; CDR3: ASSELSSGNTIY
V: TRBV4-1; D: TRBD1; J: TRBJ2-7; CDR3: ASSPGTGIYEQY
V: TRBV27; D: TRBD1; J: TRBJ2-5; CDR3: ASSPGQGRQETQY
V: TRBV19; D: NA; J: TRBJ2-5; CDR3: ASSWGSGPAGETQY
V: TRBV5-5; D: TRBD2; J: TRBJ2-3; CDR3: ASSFGLAGVSTDTQY
V: TRBV7-8; D: NA; J: TRBJ1-5; CDR3: ASSDRLGEGNQPQH
V: TRBV7-6; D: NA; J: TRBJ1-5; CDR3: ASSLGGRGNQPQH
V: TRBV15; D: NA; J: TRBJ1-1; CDR3: ATSRDHGKTEAF
V: TRBV19; D: NA; J: TRBJ2-2; CDR3: ASSGAGSSGELF